The rows below give T cell receptor beta chains drawn from one sample of a study of T cell responses to AZD1222 COVID-19 vaccine. Only in-frame clones appear in the TCRdb table, and some are missing; sequencing was by immunoSEQ multiplex PCR. The repertoire holds roughly 71,000 clones, 85% seen once, with 20% in the top ten. Sample: peripheral blood, taken on day 0 of AZD1222 vaccination. These receptors all come from an adult in good health. The CDR3 runs from the conserved cysteine through the conserved F or W. The D gene is left open where the match is weak. Only part of the rows carry a size: once, few, many, or a class if the clone is expanded.

-	TRBV2	TRBJ2-5	-	CASSGEYLTETQYF	TGTGCCAGCAGTGGGGAGTACCTCACCGAGACCCAGTACTTC
-	TRBV27	TRBJ2-7	-	CASSMGRGSEQYF	TGTGCCAGCTCTATGGGCAGGGGCAGCGAGCAGTACTTC
-	TRBV3-1/TRBV3-2	TRBJ1-5	-	CASSQDLGQPQHF	TGTGCCAGCAGCCAAGATTTGGGTCAGCCCCAGCATTTT
-	TRBV29-1	TRBJ1-5	TRBD1	CSVDTGDSNQPQHF	TGCAGCGTTGATACAGGGGATAGCAATCAGCCCCAGCATTTT
-	TRBV5-1	TRBJ2-2	TRBD2	CASSLLAGGSGELFF	TGCGCCAGCAGCCTGCTAGCGGGGGGTTCCGGGGAGCTGTTTTTT
once	TRBV21-1	TRBJ1-3	-	CASSKTGGPGNTIYF	TGTGCCAGCAGCAAAACCGGGGGGCCTGGAAACACCATATATTTT
-	TRBV30	TRBJ2-7	-	CAWSPQGGYEQYF	TGTGCCTGGAGCCCCCAGGGTGGGTACGAGCAGTACTTC
-	TRBV12-3/TRBV12-4	TRBJ1-1	-	CASRPPANTEAFF	TGTGCCAGCAGACCTCCAGCCAACACTGAAGCTTTCTTT
-	TRBV2	TRBJ2-2	TRBD2	CASVGGRVTGELFF	TGTGCCAGCGTCGGCGGGAGGGTAACCGGGGAGCTGTTTTTT
-	TRBV2	TRBJ2-1	-	CASSVGGLGNEQFF	TGTGCCAGCAGTGTCGGGGGTTTAGGGAATGAGCAGTTCTTC
-	TRBV4-1	TRBJ2-1	-	CASSQPSVRVKVGNEQFF	TGCGCCAGCAGCCAACCGTCTGTCCGGGTGAAGGTGGGCAATGAGCAGTTCTTC
once	TRBV20-1	TRBJ2-5	-	CSASGGGGEETQYF	TGCAGTGCTAGTGGGGGGGGCGGTGAAGAGACCCAGTACTTC
-	TRBV6-2/TRBV6-3	TRBJ2-7	-	CASSPRGFAGRGEEQYF	TGTGCCAGCAGTCCCCGGGGTTTTGCGGGAAGGGGTGAAGAGCAGTACTTC
-	TRBV9	TRBJ1-2	-	CASSAGSGVGGYTF	TGTGCCAGCAGCGCTGGGTCGGGGGTCGGAGGCTACACCTTC
-	TRBV5-1	TRBJ2-7	-	CASSGGINEQYF	TGCGCCAGCAGTGGGGGGATCAACGAGCAGTACTTC
few	TRBV11-3	TRBJ1-1	-	CASSLQVGLNTEAFF	TGTGCCAGCAGCTTACAGGTGGGACTGAACACTGAAGCTTTCTTT
-	TRBV3-1/TRBV3-2	TRBJ2-2	-	CASSLGVGVDTGELFF	TGTGCCAGCAGCCTCGGTGTGGGCGTCGACACCGGGGAGCTGTTTTTT
-	TRBV7-2	TRBJ2-5	TRBD2	CASSLVTRGGETQYF	TGTGCCAGCAGCTTAGTGACCCGGGGGGGCGAGACCCAGTACTTC
-	TRBV10-2	TRBJ1-4	-	CASSEQQGGQLFF	TGCGCCAGCAGTGAGCAACAGGGAGGGCAACTGTTTTTT
-	TRBV7-6	TRBJ1-5	-	CASSPVVGIGSNQPQHF	TGTGCCAGCAGCCCCGTGGTAGGGATCGGAAGCAATCAGCCCCAGCATTTT
-	TRBV27	TRBJ1-2	TRBD1	CASRVRTGNYGYTF	TGTGCCAGCAGGGTTAGGACAGGGAACTATGGCTACACCTTC
-	TRBV19	TRBJ2-1	-	CASSAESAGYNEQFF	TGTGCCAGTAGTGCAGAATCGGCGGGGTACAATGAGCAGTTCTTC
-	TRBV11-2	TRBJ1-1	-	CASSSQGGTEAFF	TGTGCCAGCAGCTCCCAGGGTGGCACTGAAGCTTTCTTT
few	TRBV5-1	TRBJ2-7	-	CASSQPDDTYEQYF	TGCGCCAGCAGCCAACCGGACGATACCTACGAGCAGTACTTC
-	TRBV5-1	TRBJ1-1	TRBD1	CASSRGQGDRPEAFF	TGCGCCAGCAGCCGGGGACAGGGGGACCGCCCTGAAGCTTTCTTT
-	TRBV10-3	TRBJ1-3	TRBD1	CAISGTGGGNTIYF	TGTGCCATCAGTGGGACAGGGGGGGGAAACACCATATATTTT
-	TRBV19	TRBJ2-1	TRBD2	CASSMGSGLINNEQFF	TGTGCCAGTAGTATGGGTAGCGGGTTGATCAACAATGAGCAGTTCTTC
-	TRBV19	TRBJ1-2	-	CASSTRTDFGGYTF	TGTGCCAGTAGTACACGGACAGACTTTGGCGGCTACACCTTC
-	TRBV5-1	TRBJ1-3	-	CASSEQGQDTIYF	TGCGCCAGCAGTGAACAGGGTCAAGACACCATATATTTT
-	TRBV10-3	TRBJ1-5	-	CAINQGLGQPQHF	TGTGCCATCAATCAGGGCCTAGGCCAGCCCCAGCATTTT
-	TRBV4-2	TRBJ2-7	TRBD1	CASSQDMGQGASEQYF	TGTGCCAGCAGCCAAGATATGGGACAGGGGGCTTCCGAGCAGTACTTC
-	TRBV12-3/TRBV12-4	TRBJ1-2	TRBD1	CASSRDRVYGYTF	TGTGCCAGCAGTCGGGACAGGGTCTATGGCTACACCTTC
-	TRBV7-2	TRBJ2-1	TRBD2	CASSFSGSSYNEQFF	TGTGCCAGCAGCTTTAGCGGGAGCTCCTACAATGAGCAGTTCTTC
-	TRBV10-1	TRBJ2-5	-	CASSEFGETQYF	TGCGCCAGCAGTGAGTTTGGGGAGACCCAGTACTTC
-	TRBV3-1/TRBV3-2	TRBJ1-1	-	CASSQDRHEAFF	TGTGCCAGCAGCCAAGATCGGCATGAAGCTTTCTTT
-	TRBV12-3/TRBV12-4	TRBJ1-1	-	CASSLVVGTEAFF	TGTGCCAGCAGTTTAGTTGTAGGAACTGAAGCTTTCTTT
-	TRBV29-1	TRBJ2-7	-	CSVELADYEQYF	TGCAGCGTTGAGCTAGCCGATTACGAGCAGTACTTC
-	TRBV21-1	TRBJ2-7	-	CASSKSFLRVLNSYEQYF	TGTGCCAGCAGCAAATCGTTCTTAAGGGTCCTTAACTCCTACGAGCAGTACTTC
once	TRBV7-6	TRBJ1-6	-	CASSLKVAGSSYNSPLHF	TGTGCCAGCAGCTTAAAAGTCGCCGGGAGCTCCTATAATTCACCCCTCCACTTT
-	TRBV7-9	TRBJ2-1	TRBD2	CASSQLAGDNEQFF	TGTGCCAGCAGCCAACTAGCGGGGGACAATGAGCAGTTCTTC
-	TRBV19	TRBJ2-5	TRBD2	CASRTSGQETQYF	TGTGCCAGCCGAACTAGCGGCCAAGAGACCCAGTACTTC
-	TRBV5-1	TRBJ2-4	-	CASSFSASSNIQYF	TGCGCCAGCAGCTTCTCCGCGTCGAGCAACATTCAGTACTTC
-	TRBV5-1	TRBJ1-4	-	CASSYLASSYGVEKLFF	TGCGCCAGCAGCTATCTGGCTTCCTCGTACGGGGTTGAAAAACTGTTTTTT
few	TRBV6-1	TRBJ1-2	-	CASSEAGRTNYGYTF	TGTGCCAGCAGTGAAGCTGGCAGGACTAACTATGGCTACACCTTC
few	TRBV5-4	TRBJ1-6	TRBD1	CASSPGQVNSPLHF	TGTGCCAGCAGCCCCGGACAGGTCAATTCACCCCTCCACTTT
once	TRBV11-1	TRBJ2-6	TRBD1	CASSPPGTAGANVLTF	TGTGCCAGCAGCCCCCCCGGGACAGCTGGGGCCAACGTCCTGACTTTC
-	TRBV10-2	TRBJ2-7	-	CASRGSDSFYEQYF	TGCGCCAGCAGGGGGTCGGACAGTTTCTACGAGCAGTACTTC
-	TRBV2	TRBJ1-6	-	CASTPRSEGSPLHF	TGTGCCAGCACCCCCAGGTCTGAAGGTTCACCCCTCCACTTT
once	TRBV29-1	TRBJ2-3	-	CSVLRSTVTDTQYF	TGCAGCGTTCTTAGAAGTACGGTCACAGATACGCAGTATTTT
-	TRBV5-1	TRBJ1-1	-	CASSFEWGGAEAFF	TGCGCCAGCAGCTTTGAGTGGGGAGGGGCTGAAGCTTTCTTT
-	TRBV5-6	TRBJ1-2	-	CASSQDPRGYTF	TGTGCCAGCAGCCAAGACCCGAGGGGCTACACCTTC
-	TRBV19	TRBJ2-1	-	CAIQSRADEQFF	TGTGCCATCCAATCACGAGCGGATGAGCAGTTCTTC
few	TRBV25-1	TRBJ2-7	-	CASSVGVDEQYF	TGTGCCAGCAGTGTAGGGGTGGACGAGCAGTACTTC
-	TRBV5-1	TRBJ2-1	TRBD2	CASSLGLAGHLGNEQFF	TGCGCCAGCAGCTTGGGCCTAGCGGGCCATTTGGGCAATGAGCAGTTCTTC
-	TRBV29-1	TRBJ2-3	TRBD1	CSVARDRGTDTQYF	TGCAGCGTTGCACGGGACAGGGGCACAGATACGCAGTATTTT
-	TRBV6-5	TRBJ2-5	TRBD2	CASRHEAGARPQYF	TGTGCCAGCAGACACGAAGCGGGGGCCCGTCCCCAGTACTTC